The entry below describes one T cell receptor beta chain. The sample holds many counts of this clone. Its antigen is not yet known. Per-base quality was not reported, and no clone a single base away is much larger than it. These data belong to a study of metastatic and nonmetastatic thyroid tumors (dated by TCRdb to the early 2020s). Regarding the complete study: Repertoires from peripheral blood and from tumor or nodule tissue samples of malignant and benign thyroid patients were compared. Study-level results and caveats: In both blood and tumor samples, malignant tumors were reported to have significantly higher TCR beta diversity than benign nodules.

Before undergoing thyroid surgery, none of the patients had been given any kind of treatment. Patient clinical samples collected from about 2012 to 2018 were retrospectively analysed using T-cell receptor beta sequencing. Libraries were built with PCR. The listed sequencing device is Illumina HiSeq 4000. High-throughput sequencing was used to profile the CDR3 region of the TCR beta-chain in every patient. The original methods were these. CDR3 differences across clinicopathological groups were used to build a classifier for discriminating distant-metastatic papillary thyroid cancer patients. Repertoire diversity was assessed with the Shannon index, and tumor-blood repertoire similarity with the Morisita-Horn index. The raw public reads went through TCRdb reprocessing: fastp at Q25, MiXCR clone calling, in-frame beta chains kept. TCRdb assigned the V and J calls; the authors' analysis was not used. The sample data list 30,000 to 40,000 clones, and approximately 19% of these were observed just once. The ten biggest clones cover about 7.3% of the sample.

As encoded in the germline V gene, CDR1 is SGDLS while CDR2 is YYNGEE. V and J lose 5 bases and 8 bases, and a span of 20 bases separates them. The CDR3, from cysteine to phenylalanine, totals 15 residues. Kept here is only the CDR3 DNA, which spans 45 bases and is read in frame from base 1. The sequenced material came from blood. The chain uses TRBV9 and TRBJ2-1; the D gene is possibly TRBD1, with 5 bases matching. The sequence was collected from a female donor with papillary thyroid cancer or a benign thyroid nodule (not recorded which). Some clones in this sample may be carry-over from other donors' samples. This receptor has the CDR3 CASSESGSDFDEQFF. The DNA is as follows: TGTGCCAGCAGTGAGTCAGGGTCAGATTTTGATGAGCAGTTCTTC. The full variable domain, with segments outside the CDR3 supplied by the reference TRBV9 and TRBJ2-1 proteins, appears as DSGVTQTPKHLITATGQRVTLRCSPRSGDLSVYWYQQSLDQGLQFLIQYYNGEERAKGNILERFSAQQFPDLHSELNLSSLELGDSALYFCASSESGSDFDEQFFGPGTRLTVL.